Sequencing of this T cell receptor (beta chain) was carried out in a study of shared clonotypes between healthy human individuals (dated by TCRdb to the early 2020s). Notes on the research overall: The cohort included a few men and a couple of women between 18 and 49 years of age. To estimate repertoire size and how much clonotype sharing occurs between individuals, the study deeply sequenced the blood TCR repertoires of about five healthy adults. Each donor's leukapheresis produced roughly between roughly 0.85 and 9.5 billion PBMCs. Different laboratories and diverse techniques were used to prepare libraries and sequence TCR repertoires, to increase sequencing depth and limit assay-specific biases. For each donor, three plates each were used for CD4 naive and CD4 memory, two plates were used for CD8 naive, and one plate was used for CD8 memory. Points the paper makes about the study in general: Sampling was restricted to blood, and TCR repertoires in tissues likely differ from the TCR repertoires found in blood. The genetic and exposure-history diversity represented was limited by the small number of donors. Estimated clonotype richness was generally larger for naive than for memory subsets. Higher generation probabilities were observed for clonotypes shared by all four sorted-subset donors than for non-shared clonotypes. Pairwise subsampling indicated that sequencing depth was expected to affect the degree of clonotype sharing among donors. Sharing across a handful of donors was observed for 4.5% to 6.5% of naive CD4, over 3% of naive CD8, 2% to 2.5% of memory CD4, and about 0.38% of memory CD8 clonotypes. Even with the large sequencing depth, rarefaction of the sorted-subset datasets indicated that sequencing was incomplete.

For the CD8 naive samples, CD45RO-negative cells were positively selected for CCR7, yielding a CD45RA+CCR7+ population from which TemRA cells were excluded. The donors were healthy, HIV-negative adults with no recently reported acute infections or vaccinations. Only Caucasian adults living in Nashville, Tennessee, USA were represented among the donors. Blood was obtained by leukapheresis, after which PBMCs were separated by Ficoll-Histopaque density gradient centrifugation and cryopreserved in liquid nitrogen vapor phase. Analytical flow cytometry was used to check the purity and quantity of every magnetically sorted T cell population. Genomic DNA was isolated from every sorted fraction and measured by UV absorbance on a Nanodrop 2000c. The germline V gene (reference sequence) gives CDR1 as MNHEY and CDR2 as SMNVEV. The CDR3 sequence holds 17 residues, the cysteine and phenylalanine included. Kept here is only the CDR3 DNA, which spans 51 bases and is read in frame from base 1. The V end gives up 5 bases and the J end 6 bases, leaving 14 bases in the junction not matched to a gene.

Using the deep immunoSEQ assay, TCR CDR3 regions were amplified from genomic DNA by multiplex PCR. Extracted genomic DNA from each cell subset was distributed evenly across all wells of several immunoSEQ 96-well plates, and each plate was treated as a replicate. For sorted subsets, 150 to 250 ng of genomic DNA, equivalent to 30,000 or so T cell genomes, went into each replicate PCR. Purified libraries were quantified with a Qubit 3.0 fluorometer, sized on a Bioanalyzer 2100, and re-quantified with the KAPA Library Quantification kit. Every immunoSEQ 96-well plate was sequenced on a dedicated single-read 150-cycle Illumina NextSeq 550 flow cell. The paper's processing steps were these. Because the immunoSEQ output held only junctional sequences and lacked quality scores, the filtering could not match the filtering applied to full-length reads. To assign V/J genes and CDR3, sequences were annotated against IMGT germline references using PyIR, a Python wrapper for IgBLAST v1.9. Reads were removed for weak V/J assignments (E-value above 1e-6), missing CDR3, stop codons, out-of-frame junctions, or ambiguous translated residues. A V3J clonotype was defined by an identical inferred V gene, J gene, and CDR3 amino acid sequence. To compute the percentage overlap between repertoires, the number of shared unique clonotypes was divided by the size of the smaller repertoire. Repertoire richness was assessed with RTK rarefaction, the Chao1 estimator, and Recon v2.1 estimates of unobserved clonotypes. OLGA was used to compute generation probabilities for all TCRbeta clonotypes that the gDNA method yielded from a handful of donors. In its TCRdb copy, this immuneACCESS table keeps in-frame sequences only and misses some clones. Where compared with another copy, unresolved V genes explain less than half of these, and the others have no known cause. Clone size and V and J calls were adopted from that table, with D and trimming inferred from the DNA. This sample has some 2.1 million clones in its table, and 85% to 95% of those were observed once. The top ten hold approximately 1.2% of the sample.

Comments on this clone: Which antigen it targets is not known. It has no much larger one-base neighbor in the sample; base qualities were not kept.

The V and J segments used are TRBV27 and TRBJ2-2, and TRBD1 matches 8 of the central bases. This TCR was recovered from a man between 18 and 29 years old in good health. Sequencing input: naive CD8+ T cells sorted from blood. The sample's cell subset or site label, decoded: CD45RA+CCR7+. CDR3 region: CASSPLWTGWTSGELFF. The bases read TGTGCCAGCAGTCCTCTCTGGACAGGGTGGACTTCCGGGGAGCTGTTTTTT.